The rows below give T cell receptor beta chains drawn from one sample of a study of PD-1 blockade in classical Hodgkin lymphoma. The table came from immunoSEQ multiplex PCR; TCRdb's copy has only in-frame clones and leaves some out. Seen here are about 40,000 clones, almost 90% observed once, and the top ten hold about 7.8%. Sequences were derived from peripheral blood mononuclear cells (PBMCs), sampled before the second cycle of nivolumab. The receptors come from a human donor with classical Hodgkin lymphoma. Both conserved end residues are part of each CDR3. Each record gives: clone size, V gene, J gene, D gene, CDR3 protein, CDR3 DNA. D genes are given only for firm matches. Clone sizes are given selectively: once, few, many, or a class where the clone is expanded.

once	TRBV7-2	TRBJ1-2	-	CASSLGSFNYGYTF	TGTGCCAGCAGCTTAGGGTCCTTTAACTATGGCTACACCTTC
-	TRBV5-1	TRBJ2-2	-	CASSYHQGSWNTGELFF	TGCGCCAGCAGCTATCACCAGGGAAGTTGGAACACCGGGGAGCTGTTTTTT
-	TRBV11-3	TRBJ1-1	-	CASSLAPTENTEAFF	TGTGCCAGCAGCTTAGCCCCGACAGAAAACACTGAAGCTTTCTTT
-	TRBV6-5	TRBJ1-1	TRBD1	CASSYSRGDRNTEAFF	TGTGCCAGCAGTTACTCCCGGGGGGACAGGAACACTGAAGCTTTCTTT
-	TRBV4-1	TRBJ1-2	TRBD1	CASSQEPGQGWGYGYTF	TGCGCCAGCAGCCAAGAACCGGGACAGGGCTGGGGCTATGGCTACACCTTC
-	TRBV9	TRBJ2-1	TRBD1	CASSVGDSSIDSSYNEQFF	TGTGCCAGCAGCGTAGGGGACAGCTCTATAGATAGCTCCTACAATGAGCAGTTCTTC
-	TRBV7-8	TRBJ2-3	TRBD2	CASSSRTSGTDTQYF	TGTGCCAGCAGCTCCCGGACTAGCGGCACAGATACGCAGTATTTT
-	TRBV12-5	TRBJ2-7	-	CASGFRPPLLWGSKQYF	TGTGCTAGTGGTTTCCGACCCCCTTTGCTATGGGGGTCCAAGCAGTACTTC
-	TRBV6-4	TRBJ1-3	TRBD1	CASRLTGGADTIYF	TGTGCCAGCAGATTGACAGGGGGCGCGGACACCATATATTTT
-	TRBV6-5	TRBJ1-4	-	CASGDRTNEKLFF	TGTGCCAGCGGGGATCGCACTAATGAAAAACTGTTTTTT
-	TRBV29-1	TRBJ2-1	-	CSVVRSGLQFF	TGCAGCGTTGTTCGTAGCGGACTTCAGTTCTTC
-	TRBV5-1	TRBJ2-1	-	CASSLESGPIGLEQFF	TGCGCCAGCAGCTTGGAGTCCGGACCAATAGGGTTGGAGCAGTTCTTC
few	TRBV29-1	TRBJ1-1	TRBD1	CSVRQQGSNTEAFF	TGCAGCGTACGACAACAGGGGAGTAACACTGAAGCTTTCTTT
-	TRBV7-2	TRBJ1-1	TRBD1	CASSLGGGTGVVAFF	TGTGCCAGCAGCTTAGGGGGCGGGACAGGGGTTGTGGCTTTCTTT
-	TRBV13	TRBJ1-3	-	CASSFGRGSGNTIYF	TGTGCCAGCAGCTTCGGCCGGGGCTCTGGAAACACCATATATTTT
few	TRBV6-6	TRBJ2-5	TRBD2	CASSYSGRWETQYF	TGTGCCAGCAGCTATAGCGGGAGGTGGGAGACCCAGTACTTC
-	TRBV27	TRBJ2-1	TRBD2	CASSQRLAGYHYNEQFF	TGTGCCAGCAGTCAAAGACTAGCGGGCTACCATTACAATGAGCAGTTCTTC
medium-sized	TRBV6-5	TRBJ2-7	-	CASSGQISYEQYF	TGTGCCAGCAGTGGACAGATCTCCTACGAGCAGTACTTC
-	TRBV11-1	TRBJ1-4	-	CASSFGAGEGINEKLFF	TGTGCCAGCAGCTTTGGTGCAGGGGAGGGAATTAATGAAAAACTGTTTTTT
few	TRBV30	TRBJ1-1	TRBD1	CAWSKGQGITEAFF	TGTGCCTGGAGTAAAGGACAGGGGATCACTGAAGCTTTCTTT
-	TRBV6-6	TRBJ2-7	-	CASSSRHPYEQYF	TGTGCCAGCAGTTCCAGGCACCCCTACGAGCAGTACTTC
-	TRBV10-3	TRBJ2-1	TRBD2	CAISESILAQYNEQFF	TGTGCCATCAGTGAGTCGATACTAGCGCAATACAATGAGCAGTTCTTC
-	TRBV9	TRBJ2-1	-	CASNPRGLPGEQFF	TGTGCCAGCAACCCCAGAGGCCTCCCCGGTGAGCAGTTCTTC
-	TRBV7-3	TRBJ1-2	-	CASARGPNYGYTF	TGTGCCAGCGCCCGGGGGCCAAACTATGGCTACACCTTC
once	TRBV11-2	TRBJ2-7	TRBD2	CASSLTSGSYYEQYF	TGTGCCAGCAGCCTCACTAGCGGGAGCTACTACGAGCAGTACTTC
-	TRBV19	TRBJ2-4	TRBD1	CASSIGPGGELAKNIQYF	TGTGCCAGTAGTATAGGACCAGGGGGCGAGTTAGCCAAAAACATTCAGTACTTC
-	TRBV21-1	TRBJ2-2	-	CASSKDIDTGELFF	TGTGCCAGCAGCAAAGACATCGACACCGGGGAGCTGTTTTTT
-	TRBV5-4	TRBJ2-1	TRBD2	CASRSGTSKQFF	TGTGCCAGCAGGTCTGGGACTAGCAAGCAGTTCTTC
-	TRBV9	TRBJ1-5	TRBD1	CASTPGQGVNQPQHF	TGTGCCAGCACTCCGGGACAGGGGGTAAATCAGCCCCAGCATTTT
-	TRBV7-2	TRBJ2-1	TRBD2	CASSRSGTTSYNEQFF	TGTGCCAGCAGCCGTAGCGGGACGACCTCCTACAATGAGCAGTTCTTC
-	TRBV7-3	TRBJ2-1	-	CASSLTISYNEQFF	TGTGCCAGCAGCTTAACCATTTCCTACAATGAGCAGTTCTTC
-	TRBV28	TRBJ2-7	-	CASSWAGQSYEQYF	TGTGCCAGCAGTTGGGCAGGACAGAGCTACGAGCAGTACTTC
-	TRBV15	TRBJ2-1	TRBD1	CATSMGGTGIHEQFF	TGTGCCACCAGCATGGGAGGGACAGGGATCCATGAGCAGTTCTTC
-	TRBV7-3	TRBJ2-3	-	CASSLKGRDTDTQYF	TGTGCCAGCAGCTTAAAAGGCAGGGACACAGATACGCAGTATTTT
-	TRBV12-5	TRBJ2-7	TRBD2	CASVYSGSSYEQYF	TGTGCTAGTGTATACAGCGGGAGCTCCTACGAGCAGTACTTC
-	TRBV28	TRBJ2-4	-	CASSLWNLRVAKNIQYF	TGTGCCAGCAGTTTATGGAATTTAAGGGTAGCCAAAAACATTCAGTACTTC
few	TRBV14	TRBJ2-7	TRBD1	CASSRPGTGSTGRQYEQYF	TGTGCCAGCAGCCGACCCGGGACAGGGTCTACAGGCAGGCAGTACGAGCAGTACTTC
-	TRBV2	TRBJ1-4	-	CASSEVGRVGEKLFF	TGTGCCAGCAGTGAAGTAGGCAGGGTAGGGGAAAAACTGTTTTTT
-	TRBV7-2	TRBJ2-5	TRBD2	CASSLAVTSGGQYF	TGTGCCAGCAGCTTAGCAGTGACTAGCGGCGGGCAGTACTTC
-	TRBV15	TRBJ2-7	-	CATSRDPSGLTYEQYF	TGTGCCACCAGCAGAGATCCTTCAGGGTTGACCTACGAGCAGTACTTC
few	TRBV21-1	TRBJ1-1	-	CASSKTDRRKGSEAFF	TGTGCCAGCAGCAAAACGGACAGGAGAAAAGGATCTGAAGCTTTCTTT